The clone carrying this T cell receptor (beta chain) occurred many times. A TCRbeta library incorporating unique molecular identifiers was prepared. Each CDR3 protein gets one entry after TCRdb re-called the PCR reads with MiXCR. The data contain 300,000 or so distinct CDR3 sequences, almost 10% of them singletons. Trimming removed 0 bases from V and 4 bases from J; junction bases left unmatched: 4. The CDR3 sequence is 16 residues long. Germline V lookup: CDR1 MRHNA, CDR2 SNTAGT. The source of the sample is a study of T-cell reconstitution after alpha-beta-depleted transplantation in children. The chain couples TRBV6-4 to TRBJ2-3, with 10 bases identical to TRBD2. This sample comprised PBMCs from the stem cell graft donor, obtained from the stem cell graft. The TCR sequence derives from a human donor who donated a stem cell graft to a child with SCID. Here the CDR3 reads CASSDSASGGADTQYF. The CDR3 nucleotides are TGTGCCAGCAGTGACTCAGCTAGCGGGGGCGCAGATACGCAGTATTTT.